This TCR beta chain was captured in a study of post-analysis software for immune sequencing data. Study-wide points: Batch-mates among the samples co-clustered strongly by F measure. Included in a set of about five TRBV segments more frequent in patients than controls were TRBV5-6, TRBV5-1 and TRBV20-1. A significant reduction in normalized Chao1 diversity was observed in multiple sclerosis patients versus controls.

CDR1 is SGHRS and CDR2 is YFSETQ in the germline V gene. The CDR3 length is 13 residues. The V end lost 7 bases, the J end lost 2 bases, and 10 bases lay between the germline ends. Unique-molecular-identifier-tagged TCR beta cDNA libraries were used. Once about 0.95 to 10 million T cells were used, about 490,000 cDNA molecules resulted. TCRdb reprocessed the PCR reads via MiXCR and lists one record per CDR3 protein. The repertoire holds roughly 700,000 distinct CDR3 sequences, 30% seen once, with around 0.6% in the top ten. This clonotype was seen only a few times. The antigen remains undetermined. This chain uses TRBV5-1 with TRBJ2-1; D is ambiguous. This TCR came from a girl between 5 and 17 years old with multiple sclerosis. Sequenced input: blood. CDR3 coding DNA: TGCGCCAGCGGCCTCCGGCCCTACAATGAGCAGTTCTTC. Translation: CASGLRPYNEQFF.